This entry features one TCR beta chain sequence. Its antigen remains unknown. Trimming cost V 7 bases and J 0 bases, with 9 bases left between them. CDR3 length: 13 amino acids. From germline, CDR1 is MNHEY and CDR2 SVGAGI. Second doses that came at about 4 or about 12 weeks were put together. Only in-frame clones appear in the TCRdb table, and some are missing; sequencing was by immunoSEQ multiplex PCR. In the table there are some 180,000 clones, roughly 91% of which are singletons. This record belongs to a study of T cell responses to AZD1222 COVID-19 vaccine. Study findings and constraints: Spike-wide coverage was observed for vaccine-associated CD4 TCRs, with dominant responses at 160-218 and 743-854. Only 6 or 7 AZD1222 recipients tested seropositive at baseline. Donors were mostly white British, more females; clonal diversity possibly underestimated.

The receptor's source is an adult who received the AZD1222 COVID-19 vaccine. The rearrangement joins TRBV6-5 to TRBJ1-1; a possible D gene is TRBD1 (5 bases). The sample consisted of peripheral blood, taken 28 days after the second AZD1222 dose. DNA for the CDR3: TGTGCCAGCATAGGACAAATGAACACTGAAGCTTTCTTT. It yields the protein CASIGQMNTEAFF.